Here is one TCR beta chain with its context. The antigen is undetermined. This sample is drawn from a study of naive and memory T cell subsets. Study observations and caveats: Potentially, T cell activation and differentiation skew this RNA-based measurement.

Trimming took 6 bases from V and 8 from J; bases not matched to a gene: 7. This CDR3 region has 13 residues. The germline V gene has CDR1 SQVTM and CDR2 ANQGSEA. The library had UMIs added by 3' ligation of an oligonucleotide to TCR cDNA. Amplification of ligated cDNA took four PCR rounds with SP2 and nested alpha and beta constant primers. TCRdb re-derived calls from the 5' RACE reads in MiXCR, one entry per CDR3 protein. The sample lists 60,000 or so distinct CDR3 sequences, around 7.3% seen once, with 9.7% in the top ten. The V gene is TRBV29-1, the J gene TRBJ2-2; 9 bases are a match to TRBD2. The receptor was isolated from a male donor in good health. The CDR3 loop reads CSVGTSFLGELFF. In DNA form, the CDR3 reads TGCAGCGTGGGGACTAGCTTCTTAGGGGAGCTGTTTTTT.